This TCR beta chain is drawn from a study of shared clonotypes between healthy human individuals. Germline CDR1 MDHEN, CDR2 SYDVKM. V was cut by 5 bases and J by 2 bases, with 19 bases left in between. The CDR3 contains 16 residues. Clones were read by immunoSEQ multiplex PCR, and TCRdb kept only the in-frame ones, dropping some. This repertoire shows roughly 2,500,000 clones, approximately 94% found once; its top ten account for 0.36%. V gene TRBV28 combines with J gene TRBJ2-7; the D gene is possibly TRBD2 (6 bases). The sample taken for sequencing was naive CD4+ T cells from PBMCs. Subset noted: CD45RA+ positively selected. This clonotype was sampled from a man aged 18 to 30 in good health. Some clones in this sample may be carry-over from other donors' samples. Here the CDR3 reads CASSAFAVVAAYEQYF. The CDR3, as DNA: TGTGCCAGCAGTGCCTTTGCCGTGGTAGCGGCCTACGAGCAGTACTTC.